A selection of T cell receptor beta chains follows, all from one sample in a study of blood T cell repertoires in COVID-19. The assay was immunoSEQ multiplex PCR, and TCRdb's table has in-frame clones only and misses some. This sample has some 94,000 clones, with less than 75% found just once. What was sequenced was peripheral blood. The receptors come from a woman aged 55-70 years in a cohort sampled during active or convalescent COVID-19. Each CDR3 is given with its conserved first and last residue.

TRBV2,TRBJ1-1,CASSEQGDEAFF
TRBV7-3,TRBJ2-1,CASSRATGLYYNEQFF
TRBV2,TRBJ2-5,CASSEPRGGGETQYF
TRBV5-1,TRBJ2-7,CASSPPRGAYEQYF
TRBV7-3,TRBJ1-5,CASSITGGGNNQPQHF
TRBV7-6,TRBJ1-2,CASSLGDRSNYGYTF
TRBV11-1,TRBJ2-5,CASTREKYQETQYF
TRBV3-1/TRBV3-2,TRBJ2-1,CASSRWTSGVGEQFF
TRBV3-1/TRBV3-2,TRBJ2-5,CASSQALAETQYF
TRBV11-3,TRBJ2-3,CASSLGLAASTDTQYF
TRBV5-4,TRBJ1-2,CASSPVGEGGYTF
TRBV27,TRBJ1-5,CASSTGAGSVQPQHF
TRBV5-6,TRBJ2-7,CASSPGLAVTYEQYF
TRBV6-2/TRBV6-3,TRBJ2-3,CASSKTSGGKTDTQYF
TRBV7-9,TRBJ1-5,CASSRDRDGNQPQHF
TRBV5-1,TRBJ2-1,CASSTRDRGNNNEQFF
TRBV6-6,TRBJ1-3,CASSYSRGPGNTIYF
TRBV5-1,TRBJ1-1,CASSFQIQGGTEAFF
TRBV18,TRBJ2-1,CASSPQGVAYEQFF
TRBV25-1,TRBJ2-7,CASSQTGLLAYEQYF
TRBV5-1,TRBJ2-7,CASSRSTGARGSYEQYF
TRBV7-9,TRBJ2-4,CASSEDRGKNIQYF
TRBV7-3,TRBJ2-1,CASSPLGGTYNEQFF
TRBV12-3/TRBV12-4,TRBJ2-5,CASSLAVQETQYF
TRBV5-1,TRBJ2-2,CASSLGLAGAGNAGELFF
TRBV19,TRBJ1-1,CASSGPTGTTEAFF
TRBV9,TRBJ2-7,CASSVELSTARYEQYF
TRBV5-1,TRBJ2-6,CASSPWGDSGANVLTF
TRBV5-6,TRBJ1-6,CASSLATGTGISYNSPLHF
TRBV2,TRBJ2-5,CASSRDSQETQYF
TRBV19,TRBJ1-1,CASSISQAPTEAFF
TRBV15,TRBJ1-1,CATSRDPSGEAFF
TRBV5-6,TRBJ2-7,CASSLYYEQYF
TRBV7-3,TRBJ1-1,CASSLKSRTGGFMAPEAFF
TRBV9,TRBJ2-5,CASSAKQGIHETQYF
TRBV11-2,TRBJ1-1,CASSLVWEGWNTEAFF
TRBV6-5,TRBJ2-5,CASRRDLWGTQYF
TRBV5-4,TRBJ1-1,CASSSRKGWRTEAFF
TRBV2,TRBJ1-6,CASSGRGQGGNSPLHF
TRBV27,TRBJ1-5,CASSLRRNQPQHF
TRBV3-1/TRBV3-2,TRBJ2-2,CTSSHWDRNTGELFF
TRBV6-5,TRBJ1-2,CASSYSRGFNYGYTF
TRBV12-5,TRBJ1-1,CASGFGQANTEAFF
TRBV6-1,TRBJ2-3,CASSETRARATDTQYF
TRBV7-6,TRBJ2-3,CASSPLAGGGTDTQYF
TRBV11-3,TRBJ2-1,CASSLQGTYNEQFF
TRBV5-4,TRBJ1-2,CASSLLGQGGGYTF
TRBV11-2,TRBJ1-1,CASSLDRVITEAFF
TRBV18,TRBJ1-2,CASSPGWDRSNYGYTF
TRBV5-1,TRBJ1-3,CASSERQGGSGNTIYF
TRBV21-1,TRBJ1-2,CASGLTGNYGYTF
TRBV5-5,TRBJ1-1,CASSLGQGHTEAFF
TRBV4-1,TRBJ2-7,CASSQDEDSGQGYEQYF